Listed here are 19 T cell receptor beta chains from one sample, sequenced in a study of T-cell memory formation after mild COVID-19. TCRdb re-called the 5' RACE reads with MiXCR, one entry per CDR3 protein. The repertoire holds some 450,000 distinct CDR3 sequences, with more than 15% as singletons. Sequenced: PBMCs or a T cell subset sorted from them (not recorded which). The receptors stem from a man younger than 35 who had mild COVID-19 (a few samples of this study predate the infection). Cell type and time point are not known.

The DNA of the CDR3 is TGTGCCAGCAGCGTAGGCGTAGGGAGCACAGATACGCAGTATTTT. Residues: CASSVGVGSTDTQYF. This chain links TRBV9 with TRBJ2-3, with D unclear. The CDR3 runs 15 residues. The germline CDR1 and CDR2 sequences are SGDLS and YYNGEE. V lost 0 bases and J 0 bases, leaving 8 bases between the germline ends.

This clonotype was detected a few times. The chain recombines TRBV5-1 with TRBJ1-2; D remains unclear. The germline V gene encodes CDR1 SGHRS and CDR2 YFSETQ. The CDR3 sequence is 14 residues long. The germline V and J ends were trimmed by 6 bases and 6 bases, with 18 bases remaining between them. The CDR3 is CASKGELAIHGYTF. The CDR3 coding sequence is TGCGCCAGCAAAGGCGAGCTAGCTATTCATGGCTACACCTTC.

The V and J genes are TRBV7-6 and TRBJ2-2; 11 bases are a match to TRBD2. Germline V gene data show CDR1 as SGHVS and CDR2 as FNYEAQ. The V segment lost 6 bases and the J segment 5 bases; nucleotides outside the gene matches: 11. This CDR3 has 17 residues. CDR3 DNA: TGTGCCAGCAGACTCCTTAGCGGGGGGGCGTCTACCGGGGAGCTGTTTTTT. It translates to CASRLLSGGASTGELFF.

The V call is TRBV7-9, the J call TRBJ1-5; tentative D call: TRBD1 (6 bases). The CDR3 runs to 15 residues. V lost 5 bases and J 1 base, leaving 12 bases between the germline ends. Germline V CDR1 and CDR2: SEHNR, FQNEAQ (reference sequence). CDR3 sequence reads: CASSDGTPSNQPQHF. The CDR3 DNA is TGTGCCAGCAGCGACGGGACACCGAGCAATCAGCCCCAGCATTTT.

V gene TRBV11-2 combines with J gene TRBJ1-2; D gene unclear. The CDR3 extends over 13 amino acids. Per the germline V gene, CDR1 is SGHAT and CDR2 is FQNNGV. V shed 4 bases and J shed 4 bases, with 10 bases lying between them. The CDR3 reads CASSSTGVYGYTF. CDR3 sequence (DNA): TGTGCCAGCAGCTCTACCGGGGTCTATGGCTACACCTTC.

This clonotype was observed a few times. V and J are TRBV20-1 and TRBJ1-5, with D maybe TRBD1 (5 bases). The CDR3 contains 16 residues. The germline V gene has CDR1 DFQATT and CDR2 SNEGSKA (reference sequence). Trimming pared 1 base from V and 5 bases from J, leaving 18 bases between. CDR3 sequence reads: CSARVPRGLEDQPQHF. The CDR3 coding sequence is TGCAGTGCTAGAGTTCCACGGGGCCTTGAGGATCAGCCCCAGCATTTT.

This chain connects TRBV10-3 to TRBJ2-2; D gene ambiguous. Trimming cost V 4 bases and J 2 bases, with 14 bases left between them. The CDR3 covers 16 residues. The germline gives CDR1 ENHRY, CDR2 SYGVKD. CDR3 amino acids: CAISASSSTNTGELFF. CDR3 sequence (DNA): TGTGCCATCAGTGCGTCTTCCAGCACCAACACCGGGGAGCTGTTTTTT.

The V and J genes are TRBV5-1 and TRBJ1-2, with 9 bases matching TRBD1. The V gene end was trimmed by 3 bases and the J gene end by 4 bases; junction bases not matched to a gene: 4. Per the germline V gene, CDR1 is SGHRS and CDR2 is YFSETQ. This CDR3 region has 14 residues. The CDR3 loop is CASSWGTGIYGYTF. The CDR3 bases are TGCGCCAGCAGCTGGGGGACAGGGATCTATGGCTACACCTTC.

This clonotype came up a few times. This chain links TRBV19 with TRBJ1-3, with D perhaps matching TRBD1 (5 bases). Trimming removed 6 bases at V and 0 bases at J, with 9 bases between. Germline loops: CDR1 LNHDA, CDR2 SQIVND (reference sequence). This CDR3 is built from 14 residues. CDR3 loop: CASSGGDSGNTIYF. CDR3 DNA sequence: TGTGCCAGTAGCGGGGGAGACTCTGGAAACACCATATATTTT.

This clonotype was detected a few times. The J gene is TRBJ2-1, the V gene TRBV29-1; unclear D gene. Trimming left V 6 bases short and J 5 bases short, with 5 bases between. CDR3 length equals 10 residues. The V gene's germline CDR1 is SQVTM and CDR2 ANQGSEA. The CDR3 loop reads CSVANNEQFF. Written as DNA, the CDR3 is TGCAGCGTCGCCAACAATGAGCAGTTCTTC.

The V gene is TRBV3-1, the J gene TRBJ2-3; D is possibly TRBD1 or TRBD2 (6 bases each). Trimming shortened V by 3 bases and J by 6 bases, and 10 bases separated the two germline ends. The CDR3 extends over 13 amino acids. CDR1 is LGHDT and CDR2 is YNNKEL in the germline V gene (reference sequence). CDR3 protein: CASSQRGEDTQYF. The CDR3 DNA sequence: TGTGCCAGCAGCCAGAGGGGGGAGGATACGCAGTATTTT.

The chain has TRBV20-1 and TRBJ2-2; D unclear. Germline assignment: CDR1 DFQATT and CDR2 SNEGSKA (reference sequence). This CDR3 spans 13 amino acids. V was shortened by 2 bases and J by 6 bases, with 10 bases between the two germline ends. For the CDR3, the DNA is TGCAGTGCTAGACAGCGATTAGCCGGGGAGCTGTTTTTT. The encoded protein is CSARQRLAGELFF.

This clonotype came up a few times. This chain's CDR3 is CASSQDPAGGPIGYEQYF. As DNA, the CDR3 is TGTGCCAGCAGCCAAGATCCAGCGGGGGGGCCTATCGGCTACGAGCAGTACTTC. V is TRBV4-2 and J is TRBJ2-7; 10 bases align to TRBD2. From germline, CDR1 is LGHNA and CDR2 YNFKEQ. The CDR3 extends over 18 amino acids. Trimming cost V 0 bases and J 3 bases; bases outside gene matches: 11.

This clonotype was observed a handful of times. The chain uses TRBV20-1 and TRBJ1-2; D call uncertain. CDR3 length equals 18 residues. With 6 bases removed from V and 5 bases from J, the gap between germline ends came to 31 bases. Germline values: CDR1 DFQATT, CDR2 SNEGSKA (reference sequence). The CDR3, as DNA: TGCAGTGCGCGACCACCTGAAAATCCGGCCCAGCTTCCTTATGGCTACACCTTC. It codes for CSARPPENPAQLPYGYTF.

This chain connects TRBV6-6 to TRBJ1-5; a weak D match, TRBD1 (5 bases). The germline V gene has CDR1 MNHNY and CDR2 SVGAGI (reference sequence). CDR3 size: 12 residues. Trimming stripped 11 bases from V and 7 bases from J, with 15 bases between. CDR3 in amino acids: CARGGERQPQHF. Here the CDR3 DNA reads TGTGCCCGTGGGGGGGAGCGGCAGCCCCAGCATTTT.

The chain is built from TRBV4-1 and TRBJ1-5; weak D call: TRBD1 (5 bases). The V end lost 0 bases, the J end lost 3 bases, and 15 bases lay between the germline ends. This CDR3 is 17 amino acids long. Germline lookup yields CDR1 MGHRA and CDR2 YSYEKL. CDR3 region: CASSQDSGRDPNQPQHF. As DNA, the CDR3 is TGCGCCAGCAGCCAAGATTCGGGCAGGGACCCCAATCAGCCCCAGCATTTT.

This clonotype was counted many times. The chain uses TRBV7-9 and TRBJ1-6; D gene unclear. In germline, CDR1 is SEHNR, CDR2 FQNEAQ (reference sequence). Trimming removed 4 bases at V and 14 bases at J, with 12 bases between. The CDR3 loop spans 12 amino acids. Here the CDR3 reads CASSSDRRALHF. CDR3 DNA sequence: TGTGCCAGCAGCTCCGACCGTAGGGCCCTCCACTTT.

V usage is TRBV10-3 and J usage is TRBJ2-7, with unresolved D. Trimming removed 5 bases at V and 2 bases at J, with 10 bases between. Germline assignment: CDR1 ENHRY and CDR2 SYGVKD. This CDR3 is built from 13 residues. Here the CDR3 DNA reads TGTGCCATCAGTATAGACGGAACCTACGAGCAGTACTTC. Its protein product is CAISIDGTYEQYF.

The chain links TRBV20-1 to TRBJ1-2, with 9 bases aligning to TRBD1. The V and J ends lost 6 bases and 1 base, in that order; junction bases with no gene match: 6. From germline, CDR1 is DFQATT and CDR2 SNEGSKA (reference sequence). The CDR3 is made up of 14 amino acids. CDR3: CSALQGASNYGYTF. The CDR3 DNA reads TGCAGTGCATTACAGGGGGCGAGTAACTATGGCTACACCTTC.